The 27 T cell receptor beta chains listed next were all sequenced from one sample in a study of graft-versus-host responses after intestinal transplantation. These TCRs' antigens remain unknown. Assay used: immunoSEQ multiplex PCR; TCRdb lists only in-frame clones, some missing. The sample contains approximately 85,000 clones, about 93% of which appear only once. The sample in question was unstimulated CD8+ T cells sorted from spleen or lymph node cells, obtained before transplant. The receptors derive from a human donor who was the organ donor for an intestinal transplant.

The V call is TRBV29-1, the J call TRBJ1-1, with D possibly being TRBD1 (6 bases). This CDR3 is 13 amino acids long. Germline assignment: CDR1 SQVTM and CDR2 ANQGSEA. V gave up 3 bases and J gave up 0 bases, with 8 bases separating them. CDR3 sequence reads: CSVEGTLNTEAFF. The DNA of the CDR3 is TGCAGCGTTGAGGGGACACTGAACACTGAAGCTTTCTTT.

The V and J genes are TRBV4-1 and TRBJ1-6, with no clear D. Germline V lookup: CDR1 MGHRA, CDR2 YSYEKL. This CDR3 contains 16 residues. Trimming took off 2 bases at V and 7 bases at J, with 15 bases between the two ends. CDR3 sequence: CASSQLYDFSNSPLHF. DNA for the CDR3: TGCGCCAGCAGCCAACTCTACGATTTCTCCAATTCACCCCTCCACTTT.

This chain uses TRBV7-2 with TRBJ1-2; TRBD1 agrees at 12 bases. The CDR3 runs to 15 residues. The germline CDR1 and CDR2 sequences are SGHTA and FQGNSA. With 5 bases clipped from V and 7 bases from J, the junction kept 8 bases outside the gene matches. The CDR3 region has the DNA TGTGCCAGCAGCCCCCTGGGACAGGGGGCGCTTGGCTACACCTTC. Encoded protein: CASSPLGQGALGYTF.

This chain connects TRBV5-4 to TRBJ2-7, with 9 bases lining up with TRBD1. CDR1 SGHNT and CDR2 YYREEE come from the germline V gene (reference sequence). The CDR3 spans 13 residues. Losses at the gene ends were 6 bases for V and 5 bases for J; bases not matched to a gene: 6. The CDR3 sequence: CASTWTGVDEQYF. The DNA for the CDR3 is TGTGCCAGCACTTGGACAGGGGTAGACGAGCAGTACTTC.

V is TRBV27 and J is TRBJ2-1; TRBD2 matches 8 bases. Germline V gene data show CDR1 as MNHEY and CDR2 as SMNVEV (reference sequence). This CDR3 has 17 residues. The junction had 12 bases not matched to a gene; V was cut back by 5 bases and J by 3 bases. The CDR3 DNA sequence: TGTGCCAGCAGTCGCCCCCCAGTGCGGGAGGACTACAATGAGCAGTTCTTC. The encoded protein is CASSRPPVREDYNEQFF.

A note on this clone: Its ends do not fully match the called genes, so a read error is possible. The rearrangement uses TRBV29-1 and TRBJ2-1; D may be TRBD1 (5 bases). CDR3 length: 15 amino acids. Germline V CDR1 and CDR2: SQVTM, ANQGSEA. The CDR3 reads CSVVQIGAAYNEQLF. CDR3 coding DNA: TGCAGCGTTGTCCAAATAGGGGCAGCCTACAATGAGCAGCTCTTC.

This clone was observed a handful of times. The chain carries TRBV4-1 and TRBJ1-2; 10 bases align to TRBD1. The CDR3 runs to 14 residues. Looked up from germline, CDR1 is MGHRA and CDR2 is YSYEKL. Trimming took 6 bases from V and 7 from J; bases not matched to a gene: 8. The CDR3 spells CASRTGTGESGYTF. DNA for the CDR3: TGCGCCAGCAGGACCGGGACAGGGGAAAGTGGCTACACCTTC.

The chain carries TRBV30 and TRBJ2-6; 8 bases fit TRBD1. Germline V gene lookup returns CDR1 GTSNPN and CDR2 SVGIG (reference sequence). CDR3 length: 17 amino acids. The trim removed 1 base at V and 0 bases at J, leaving 5 bases unmatched. The CDR3 DNA reads TGTGCCTGGAGTGGGAGACAGGGGTCCTCTGGGGCCAACGTCCTGACTTTC. Protein product: CAWSGRQGSSGANVLTF. Drawing the rest from reference TRBV30 and TRBJ2-6, the complete variable domain is SQTIHQWPATLVQPVGSPLSLECTVEGTSNPNLYWYRQAAGRGLQLLFYSVGIGQISSEVPQNLSASRPQDRQFILSSKKLLLSDSGFYLCAWSGRQGSSGANVLTFGAGSRLTVL.

This chain uses TRBV6-5 with TRBJ2-7, with 9 bases matching TRBD2. Germline V gene sequence: CDR1 MNHEY, CDR2 SVGAGI. The CDR3 has 14 amino acids. The V gene end was trimmed by 5 bases and the J gene end by 4 bases; junction bases not matched to a gene: 6. For the CDR3, the DNA is TGTGCCAGCAGTCCGGGACTAGCTCCGTACGAGCAGTACTTC. It codes for CASSPGLAPYEQYF.

The chain couples TRBV10-3 to TRBJ2-1, with D possibly matching TRBD2 (6 bases). The CDR3 runs to 15 residues. V shed 7 bases and J shed 0 bases, with 13 bases lying between them. Germline V gene lookup returns CDR1 ENHRY and CDR2 SYGVKD. The CDR3 loop reads CAIKSGRRSYNEQFF. The DNA of the CDR3 is TGTGCCATCAAATCAGGGAGGCGCTCCTACAATGAGCAGTTCTTC.

The chain joins TRBV5-4 to TRBJ2-5, with TRBD1 matching over 11 bases. J gave up 3 bases and V 4 bases, and 5 bases lay outside the gene matches. Per germline, CDR1 SGHNT and CDR2 YYREEE (reference sequence). This CDR3 has 15 amino acids. Here the CDR3 DNA reads TGTGCCAGCAGCGACGGGACAGGGGGGGAAGAGACCCAGTACTTC. Protein sequence: CASSDGTGGEETQYF.

The chain employs TRBV7-9 and TRBJ2-3; D might be TRBD2 (5 bases). CDR1 is SEHNR, CDR2 FQNEAQ, per germline (reference sequence). V shed 7 bases and J shed 6 bases, with 23 bases lying between them. The CDR3 totals 16 residues. CDR3 sequence reads: CASTPRWGASADTQYF. CDR3 DNA: TGTGCCAGCACCCCCCGATGGGGAGCCTCGGCGGATACGCAGTATTTT.

This clone was seen once. The chain uses TRBV6-4 and TRBJ2-2; TRBD2 agrees at 9 bases. The V and J ends lost 3 bases and 3 bases, in that order; junction bases with no gene match: 5. CDR1 MRHNA and CDR2 SNTAGT come from the germline V gene. The CDR3 length is 16 residues. Here the CDR3 DNA reads TGTGCCAGCAGTGAACACGGGACTAGCTACACCGGGGAGCTGTTTTTT. Protein sequence: CASSEHGTSYTGELFF.

The chain joins TRBV19 to TRBJ1-1; maybe TRBD1 (5 bases). CDR1 and CDR2 from the germline V gene are LNHDA and SQIVND (reference sequence). V gave up 4 bases and J gave up 4 bases, with 10 bases separating them. CDR3 size: 13 residues. The CDR3 DNA reads as TGTGCCAGTAGTAAAGGGACTCTCACTGAAGCTTTCTTT. Translated, it gives CASSKGTLTEAFF. Complete variable domain (other parts from reference TRBV19 and TRBJ1-1): DGGITQSPKYLFRKEGQNVTLSCEQNLNHDAMYWYRQDPGQGLRLIYYSQIVNDFQKGDIAEGYSVSREKKESFPLTVTSAQKNPTAFYLCASSKGTLTEAFFGQGTRLTVV.

The chain is built from TRBV2 and TRBJ2-1; D may be TRBD1 (5 bases). Germline assignment: CDR1 SNHLY and CDR2 FYNNEI. V was shortened by 7 bases and J by 4 bases, with 11 bases between the two germline ends. There are 13 residues in the CDR3. The CDR3 reads CASTLTVYNEQFF. In DNA form, the CDR3 reads TGTGCCAGCACTTTGACAGTTTACAATGAGCAGTTCTTC.

The chain employs TRBV4-2 and TRBJ2-1; D uncertain. This CDR3 spans 14 amino acids. V lost 4 bases, J lost 6 bases, and 13 bases lay in between. Germline V gene lookup returns CDR1 LGHNA and CDR2 YNFKEQ. In DNA, the CDR3 is TGTGCCAGCAGCCGAGCAACCCGAGGCAATGAGCAGTTCTTC. It is translated as CASSRATRGNEQFF.

A single count supports this clone. This chain uses TRBV14 with TRBJ1-2, with D unresolved. The V and J ends lost 2 bases and 4 bases respectively, with 17 bases between them. Per the germline V gene, CDR1 is SGHDN and CDR2 is FVKESK. The CDR3 has 16 amino acids. CDR3 amino acids: CASSQTARKRTYGYTF. In DNA form, the CDR3 reads TGTGCCAGCAGCCAAACCGCAAGGAAGCGGACCTATGGCTACACCTTC.

The CDR3 spells CASSLAGTGGTGELFF. In DNA form, the CDR3 reads TGCGCCAGCAGCTTGGCCGGGACAGGGGGCACCGGGGAGCTGTTTTTT. The chain employs TRBV5-1 and TRBJ2-2, with 11 bases fitting TRBD1. CDR1 is SGHRS, CDR2 YFSETQ, per germline. The CDR3 has 16 residues. The trim removed 0 bases at V and 4 bases at J, leaving 2 bases unmatched.

This chain joins TRBV5-6 and TRBJ1-1, with 10 nucleotides matching TRBD1. CDR1 SGHDT and CDR2 YYEEEE come from the germline V gene. Trimming at V came to 4 bases and at J to 1 base, leaving 10 bases not matched to a gene. This CDR3 has 17 amino acids. The CDR3 nucleotides are TGTGCCAGCAGCATCGGGACAGGGGCGCGGGGGAACACTGAAGCTTTCTTT. This translates into CASSIGTGARGNTEAFF.

The genes are TRBV5-4 and TRBJ2-7, with a weak D call TRBD2 (5 bases). There are 13 residues in the CDR3. The V and J ends lost 2 bases and 6 bases respectively, with 12 bases between them. Germline loops: CDR1 SGHNT, CDR2 YYREEE (reference sequence). The CDR3 nucleotides read TGTGCCAGCAGCTTCGTAGGCGCGGGCGAGCAGTACTTC. Protein product: CASSFVGAGEQYF.

This chain connects TRBV4-3 to TRBJ2-5, with a possible D match to TRBD1 (5 bases). There are 14 residues in the CDR3. The V gene lost 0 bases and the J gene lost 1 base, with 6 bases spanning the gap. CDR1 and CDR2 (germline): LGHNA, YSLEER. CDR3 sequence: CASSQEGPQETQYF. CDR3 nucleotide sequence: TGCGCCAGCAGCCAAGAGGGGCCCCAAGAGACCCAGTACTTC.

The rearrangement links TRBV9 to TRBJ1-2; D perhaps matches TRBD1 (5 bases). Looked up from germline, CDR1 is SGDLS and CDR2 is YYNGEE. The CDR3 runs 14 residues. Deletions cut 4 bases from V and 8 bases from J, with 18 bases between. The CDR3 DNA follows: TGTGCCAGCAGCCTGGCCGACTGGGGCATAGGCTACACCTTC. Its protein is CASSLADWGIGYTF.

This clone was seen once. This sequence joins TRBV27 and TRBJ2-7; D is perhaps TRBD2 (5 bases). The CDR3 has 12 residues. V was clipped by 6 bases and J by 2 bases, with 8 bases between them. Germline-derived CDR1 and CDR2 are MNHEY and SMNVEV (reference sequence). This CDR3 reads CASRDFTYEQYF. The DNA of the CDR3 is TGTGCCAGCAGGGACTTCACCTACGAGCAGTACTTC.

The CDR3 DNA follows: TGTGCCAGCGTGGGGGGGAACACTGAAGCTTTCTTT. Its protein product is CASVGGNTEAFF. The chain couples TRBV7-4 to TRBJ1-1; TRBD1 might be the D (5 bases). CDR1 and CDR2 (germline): SGHVT, SQSDAQ. V lost 8 bases, J lost 1 base, and 8 bases lay in between. The CDR3 runs to 12 residues.

This chain joins TRBV14 and TRBJ2-7; 8 bases fit TRBD1. J lost 6 bases, V lost 0 bases, and 7 bases had no gene match. CDR3 length: 15 residues. Germline CDR1 SGHDN, CDR2 FVKESK. CDR3 DNA sequence: TGTGCCAGCAGCCAAGAAGGACAGGGTTGGGTCGAGCAGTACTTC. Translation gives CASSQEGQGWVEQYF. The variable domain in full, completed from reference TRBV14 and TRBJ2-7, reads EAGVTQFPSHSVIEKGQTVTLRCDPISGHDNLYWYRRVMGKEIKFLLHFVKESKQDESGMPNNRFLAERTGGTYSTLKVQPAELEDSGVYFCASSQEGQGWVEQYFGPGTRLTVT.

The V call is TRBV5-1, the J call TRBJ2-1; 9 bases agree with TRBD2. Trimming at V came to 0 bases and at J to 2 bases, leaving 3 bases not matched to a gene. CDR1 and CDR2 from the germline V gene are SGHRS and YFSETQ. The length of the CDR3 is 16 residues. This CDR3 reads CASSLGLAATYNEQFF. The CDR3 coding sequence is TGCGCCAGCAGCTTGGGACTAGCGGCTACCTACAATGAGCAGTTCTTC.

This chain connects TRBV2 to TRBJ1-1; 9 bases are shared with TRBD1. Trimming at V came to 8 bases and at J to 5 bases, leaving 6 bases not matched to a gene. CDR3 length: 13 residues. CDR1 is SNHLY and CDR2 is FYNNEI in the germline V gene. The CDR3 protein is CASGYGTGTEAFF. CDR3 bases: TGTGCCAGCGGGTACGGGACAGGGACTGAAGCTTTCTTT.